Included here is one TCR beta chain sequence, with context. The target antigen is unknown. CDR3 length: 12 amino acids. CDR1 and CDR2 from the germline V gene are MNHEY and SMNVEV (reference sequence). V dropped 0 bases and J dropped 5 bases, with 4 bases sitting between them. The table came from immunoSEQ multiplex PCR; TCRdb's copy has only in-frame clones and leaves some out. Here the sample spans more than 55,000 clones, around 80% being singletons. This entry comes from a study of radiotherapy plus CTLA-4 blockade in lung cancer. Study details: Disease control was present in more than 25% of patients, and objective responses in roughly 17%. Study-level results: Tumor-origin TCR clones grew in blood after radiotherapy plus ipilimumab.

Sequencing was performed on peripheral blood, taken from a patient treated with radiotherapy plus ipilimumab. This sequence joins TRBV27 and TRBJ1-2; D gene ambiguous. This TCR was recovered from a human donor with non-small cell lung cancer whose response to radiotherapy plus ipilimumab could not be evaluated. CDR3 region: CASSLSGYGYTF. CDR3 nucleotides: TGTGCCAGCAGTTTATCCGGGTATGGCTACACCTTC.